Below are 22 T cell receptor beta chains sequenced from a single sample in a study of T cells in Graves' hyperthyroidism and ophthalmopathy. RNA transcripts provided the source from which TCR beta CDR3 regions were amplified. A set of HTBI primers served as the primers for a first-round RT-PCR of the TCR CDR3. TCRdb analysed the multiplex PCR reads with MiXCR anew, one entry per CDR3 protein. Among more than 500,000 distinct CDR3 sequences, 40% to 55% were seen once, and the ten largest hold around two fifths. Specimen: peripheral blood or thyroid tissue (not recorded which). Receptors originate from an adult woman with Graves' disease, either hyperthyroidism or ophthalmopathy (not recorded which).

V and J are TRBV2 and TRBJ2-7; possibly TRBD1 for D (5 bases). This CDR3 has 15 amino acids. CDR1 and CDR2 (germline): SNHLY, FYNNEI. With 1 base removed from V and 0 bases from J, the gap between germline ends came to 10 bases. CDR3 sequence: CASSEDWGFSYEQYF. As DNA, the CDR3 is TGTGCCAGCAGTGAAGATTGGGGCTTCTCCTACGAGCAGTACTTC.

The V gene is TRBV7-9, the J gene TRBJ2-5; no clear D. The CDR3 is 13 residues long. CDR1 and CDR2 from the germline V gene are SEHNR and FQNEAQ (reference sequence). V lost 5 bases, J lost 5 bases, and 12 bases lay in between. The CDR3 here is CASSHDTSETQYF. The CDR3 nucleotides are TGTGCCAGCAGCCATGACACCTCGGAGACCCAGTACTTC.

This chain links TRBV2 with TRBJ2-5; 7 nucleotides match TRBD2. With V trimmed by 0 bases and J by 5 bases, 9 bases remained unmatched. Germline lookup yields CDR1 SNHLY and CDR2 FYNNEI. There are 16 residues in the CDR3. CDR3 coding DNA: TGTGCCAGCAGTGAAGCGCTTCCGGGAGGCTGGGAGACCCAGTACTTC. The encoded protein is CASSEALPGGWETQYF.

In this sample, this clonotype turned up many times. The CDR3 sequence is CASSFAGAQNTEAFF. CDR3 nucleotides: TGTGCCAGCAGCTTCGCAGGGGCTCAGAACACTGAAGCTTTCTTT. The chain links TRBV7-2 to TRBJ1-1; TRBD1 might be the D (6 bases). Germline V CDR1 and CDR2: SGHTA, FQGNSA. Trimming cost V 3 bases and J 1 base, with 12 bases left between them. The CDR3 spans 15 residues.

On this clonotype: One end of the junction fails to match germline, which may point to a read error. The chain links TRBV5-1 to TRBJ2-2; D is ambiguous. Germline V gives CDR1 SGHRS, CDR2 YFSETQ. The length of the CDR3 is 16 residues. The CDR3: CASSLSVGLNTGELFF. The DNA of the CDR3 is TGCGCCAGTAGCTTGTCTGTTGGATTGAACACCGGGGAGCTGTTTTTT.

The rearrangement links TRBV4-2 to TRBJ2-2; 12 bases map to TRBD2. CDR3 length: 16 residues. The V gene end was trimmed by 5 bases and the J gene end by 4 bases; junction bases not matched to a gene: 5. Germline CDR1 is LGHNA and CDR2 is YNFKEQ. In nucleotides, the CDR3 is TGTGCCAGCAGCGCACCGACTAGCGGGGGCACCGGGGAGCTGTTTTTT. Its translation is CASSAPTSGGTGELFF.

This sequence joins TRBV24-1 and TRBJ2-5; maybe TRBD2 (6 bases). This CDR3 is built from 16 residues. V lost 5 bases, J lost 4 bases, and 19 bases lay in between. CDR1 and CDR2 (germline): KGHDR, SFDVKD. CDR3 sequence reads: CATSARRRERAETQYF. DNA of the CDR3: TGTGCCACCAGTGCAAGGAGGCGGGAAAGGGCAGAGACCCAGTACTTC.

The chain recombines TRBV10-3 with TRBJ1-6, with D possibly matching TRBD1 (5 bases). Per the germline V gene, CDR1 is ENHRY and CDR2 is SYGVKD. V shed 6 bases and J shed 9 bases, with 15 bases lying between them. CDR3 length: 14 amino acids. CDR3 in DNA: TGTGCCATCAGCAGGGTCGGAAACACTTCACCCCTCCACTTT. Its translation is CAISRVGNTSPLHF.

The chain carries TRBV10-1 and TRBJ2-5; TRBD2 matches at 10 bases. Germline V gene sequence: CDR1 WNHNN, CDR2 SYGVQD (reference sequence). J was trimmed by 5 bases and V by 0 bases; bases with no gene match: 9. This CDR3 is 17 amino acids long. CDR3 protein: CASSESAIAGGAETQYF. DNA of the CDR3: TGCGCCAGCAGTGAGTCGGCAATAGCGGGAGGCGCTGAGACCCAGTACTTC.

At least ten counts were recorded for this clonotype. The chain links TRBV5-1 to TRBJ2-5; 10 bases line up with TRBD2. Germline V gene data show CDR1 as SGHRS and CDR2 as YFSETQ. This CDR3 comprises 15 residues. Losses at the gene ends were 2 bases for V and 5 bases for J; bases not matched to a gene: 6. The CDR3 bases are TGCGCCAGCAGCTTCCAAGCGGGAGGGGGGGAGACCCAGTACTTC. Its protein is CASSFQAGGGETQYF.

The chain couples TRBV9 to TRBJ2-2; D unresolved. The CDR3 length is 16 residues. Trimming stripped 5 bases from V and 7 bases from J, with 21 bases between. Germline V gene sequence: CDR1 SGDLS, CDR2 YYNGEE. This CDR3 is CASSDTAERKLGELFF. The DNA for the CDR3 is TGTGCCAGCAGTGATACCGCTGAGCGTAAACTCGGGGAGCTGTTTTTT.

The rearrangement joins TRBV12-3 or TRBV12-4 to TRBJ1-3; D ambiguous. The germline V and J ends were trimmed by 2 bases and 4 bases, with 6 bases remaining between them. This CDR3 has 13 residues. CDR3 DNA sequence: TGTGCCAGCAGTTTAACACTCGGAAACACCATATATTTT. It translates to CASSLTLGNTIYF.

This clonotype was seen many times. This chain connects TRBV5-8 to TRBJ1-5; TRBD1 matches at 9 bases. The junction had 4 bases not matched to a gene; V was cut back by 4 bases and J by 2 bases. This CDR3 comprises 15 residues. Germline values: CDR1 SGHTS, CDR2 YDEGEE. This chain's CDR3 is CASSEGQGGNQPQHF. CDR3 in DNA: TGTGCCAGCAGCGAGGGACAGGGAGGCAATCAGCCCCAGCATTTT.

This clonotype was recorded many times. The rearrangement links TRBV5-1 to TRBJ2-7; D possibly corresponds to TRBD2 (6 bases). CDR1 is SGHRS and CDR2 is YFSETQ in the germline V gene. V was shortened by 4 bases and J by 6 bases, with 17 bases between the two germline ends. The CDR3 consists of 14 residues. In DNA, the CDR3 is TGCGCCAGCAGCGCTCCCGACCGGCGGGGCGAGCAGTACTTC. Its translation is CASSAPDRRGEQYF. Using reference TRBV5-1 and TRBJ2-7 for the parts outside the CDR3, the full variable domain is KAGVTQTPRYLIKTRGQQVTLSCSPISGHRSVSWYQQTPGQGLQFLFEYFSETQRNKGNFPGRFSGRQFSNSRSEMNVSTLELGDSALYLCASSAPDRRGEQYFGPGTRLTVT.

V is TRBV7-9 and J is TRBJ2-5, with 10 bases that match TRBD2. With V trimmed by 6 bases and J by 3 bases, 4 bases remained unmatched. This CDR3 comprises 14 residues. CDR1 and CDR2 from the germline V gene are SEHNR and FQNEAQ (reference sequence). The CDR3 sequence is CASRGTSAKETQYF. For the CDR3, the DNA is TGTGCCAGCAGAGGGACTAGCGCGAAAGAGACCCAGTACTTC.

This clonotype was counted many times. The V and J genes are TRBV5-1 and TRBJ2-5, with 8 positions matching TRBD1. Trimming at V came to 3 bases and at J to 1 base, leaving 2 bases not matched to a gene. From germline, CDR1 is SGHRS and CDR2 YFSETQ. This CDR3 is built from 14 residues. The CDR3 loop reads CASSSDRVQETQYF. Written as DNA, the CDR3 is TGCGCCAGCAGCTCGGACAGGGTCCAAGAGACCCAGTACTTC.

The CDR3 loop reads CASSISGPSNQPQHF. The CDR3, as DNA: TGTGCCAGTAGTATATCAGGGCCCAGCAATCAGCCCCAGCATTTT. The genes are TRBV19 and TRBJ1-5, with D perhaps TRBD1 (5 bases). V lost 2 bases, J lost 1 base, and 9 bases lay in between. Germline V gene lookup returns CDR1 LNHDA and CDR2 SQIVND (reference sequence). The CDR3 loop spans 15 amino acids. Variable domain in full (rest from reference TRBV19 and TRBJ1-5): DGGITQSPKYLFRKEGQNVTLSCEQNLNHDAMYWYRQDPGQGLRLIYYSQIVNDFQKGDIAEGYSVSREKKESFPLTVTSAQKNPTAFYLCASSISGPSNQPQHFGDGTRLSIL.

This clonotype was counted many times. The rearrangement links TRBV20-1 to TRBJ2-7; D is uncertain. The CDR3 extends over 11 amino acids. Germline CDR1 is DFQATT and CDR2 is SNEGSKA (reference sequence). The V and J ends lost 7 bases and 1 base respectively, with 8 bases between them. CDR3 coding DNA: TGCAGTGTTCGCGTTTCCTACGAGCAGTACTTC. Protein sequence: CSVRVSYEQYF.

A word on this clonotype: The junction departs from germline at one end; a sequencing error may be responsible. The chain combines TRBV6-5 with TRBJ2-7; 7 positions match TRBD2. The germline gives CDR1 MNHEY, CDR2 SVGAGI. The CDR3 has 13 residues. This CDR3 is CVSAPAGRYEQYF. The CDR3, as DNA: TGTGTCAGCGCCCCAGCGGGGAGGTACGAGCAGTACTTC.

This clonotype was detected a few times. The junction differs from germline at one of its ends, possibly a read error. In nucleotides, the CDR3 is TGTGCCAGCAGTGGGACAGCCTATGGCTACACCTTT. Protein: CASSGTAYGYTF. The J gene is TRBJ1-2, the V gene TRBV25-1, with D maybe TRBD1 (6 bases). Germline-derived CDR1 and CDR2 are MGHDK and SYGVNS. The CDR3 is 12 residues long.

The CDR3 reads CASSPIAGGGGETQYF. CDR3 nucleotide sequence: TGTGCCAGCAGCCCGATAGCGGGAGGGGGTGGTGAGACCCAGTACTTC. This rearrangement joins TRBV7-9 to TRBJ2-5; 11 bases are shared with TRBD2. V was pared by 5 bases and J by 5 bases, with 10 bases of the junction left unmatched. CDR1 is SEHNR and CDR2 is FQNEAQ in the germline V gene (reference sequence). CDR3 length equals 16 residues.

For this clonotype: This could be a read error, since a much larger clone is one nucleotide away. The chain joins TRBV6-5 to TRBJ1-3; maybe TRBD1 (6 bases). This CDR3 spans 16 amino acids. Germline-derived CDR1 and CDR2 are MNHEY and SVGAGI. In DNA form, the CDR3 reads TGTGCCAGCAGTTACGGTTTACAGGGCTCTGGAAACACCGTATATTTT. It codes for CASSYGLQGSGNTVYF.